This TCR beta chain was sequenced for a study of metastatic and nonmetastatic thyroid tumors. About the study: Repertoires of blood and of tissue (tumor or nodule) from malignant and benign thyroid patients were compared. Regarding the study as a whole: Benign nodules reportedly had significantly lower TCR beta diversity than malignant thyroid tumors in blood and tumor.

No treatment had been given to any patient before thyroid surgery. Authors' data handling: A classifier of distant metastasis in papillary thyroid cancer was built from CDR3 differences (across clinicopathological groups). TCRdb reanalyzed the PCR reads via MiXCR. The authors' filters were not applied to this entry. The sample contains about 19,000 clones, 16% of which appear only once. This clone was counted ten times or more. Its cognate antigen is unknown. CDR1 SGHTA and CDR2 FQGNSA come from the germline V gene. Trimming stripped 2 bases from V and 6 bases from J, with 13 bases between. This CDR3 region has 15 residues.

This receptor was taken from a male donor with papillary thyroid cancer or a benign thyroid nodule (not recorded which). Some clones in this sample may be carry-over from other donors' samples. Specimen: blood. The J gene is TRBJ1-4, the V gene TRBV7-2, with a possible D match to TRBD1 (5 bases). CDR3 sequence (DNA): TGTGCCAGCAGCTTACGAAGGGGCGGCGATGAAAAACTGTTTTTT. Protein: CASSLRRGGDEKLFF.